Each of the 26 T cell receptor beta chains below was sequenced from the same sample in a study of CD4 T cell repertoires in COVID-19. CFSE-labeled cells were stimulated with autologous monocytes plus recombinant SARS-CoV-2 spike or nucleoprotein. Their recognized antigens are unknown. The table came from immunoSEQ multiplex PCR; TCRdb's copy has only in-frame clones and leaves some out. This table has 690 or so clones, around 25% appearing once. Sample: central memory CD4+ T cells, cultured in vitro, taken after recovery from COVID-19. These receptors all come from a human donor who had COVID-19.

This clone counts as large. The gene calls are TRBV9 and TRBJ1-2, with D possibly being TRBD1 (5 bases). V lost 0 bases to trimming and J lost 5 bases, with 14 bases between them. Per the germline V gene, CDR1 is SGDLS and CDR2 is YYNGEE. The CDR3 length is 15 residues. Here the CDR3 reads CASSVATEGRYGYTF. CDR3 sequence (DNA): TGTGCCAGCAGCGTAGCTACTGAGGGGCGGTATGGCTACACCTTC.

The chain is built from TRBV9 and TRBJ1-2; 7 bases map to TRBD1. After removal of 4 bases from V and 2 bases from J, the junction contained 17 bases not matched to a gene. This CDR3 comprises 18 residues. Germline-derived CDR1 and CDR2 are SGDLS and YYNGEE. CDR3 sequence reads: CASSPLSDRVGKNYGYTF. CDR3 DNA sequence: TGTGCCAGCAGCCCTCTATCCGACAGGGTAGGAAAAAACTATGGCTACACCTTC.

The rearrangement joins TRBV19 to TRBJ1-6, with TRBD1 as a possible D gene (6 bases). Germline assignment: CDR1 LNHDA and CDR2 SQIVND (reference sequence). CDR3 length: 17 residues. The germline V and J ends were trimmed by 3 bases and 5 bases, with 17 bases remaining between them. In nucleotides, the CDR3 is TGTGCCAGTAGTATTACGTGGGGGGCAGGGGATAATTCACCCCTCCACTTT. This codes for CASSITWGAGDNSPLHF.

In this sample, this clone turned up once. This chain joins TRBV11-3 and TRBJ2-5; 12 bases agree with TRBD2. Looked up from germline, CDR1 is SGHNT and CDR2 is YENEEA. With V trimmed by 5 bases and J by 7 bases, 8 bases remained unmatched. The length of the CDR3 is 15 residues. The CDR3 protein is CASSLRSSGRGTQYF. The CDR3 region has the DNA TGTGCCAGCAGCCTACGTTCTAGCGGGAGGGGGACCCAGTACTTC.

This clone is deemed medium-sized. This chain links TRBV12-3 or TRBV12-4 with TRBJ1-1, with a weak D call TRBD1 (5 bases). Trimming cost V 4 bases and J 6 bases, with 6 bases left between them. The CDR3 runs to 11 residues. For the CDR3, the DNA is TGTGCCAGCAGTTGGGGGGCTGAAGCTTTCTTT. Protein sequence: CASSWGAEAFF.

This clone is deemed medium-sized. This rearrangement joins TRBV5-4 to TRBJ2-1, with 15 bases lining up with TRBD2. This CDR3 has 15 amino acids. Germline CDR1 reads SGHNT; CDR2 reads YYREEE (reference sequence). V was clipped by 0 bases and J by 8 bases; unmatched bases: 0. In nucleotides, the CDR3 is TGTGCCAGCAGCTTGGGGACTAGCGGGAGGGATGAGCAGTTCTTC. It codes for CASSLGTSGRDEQFF.

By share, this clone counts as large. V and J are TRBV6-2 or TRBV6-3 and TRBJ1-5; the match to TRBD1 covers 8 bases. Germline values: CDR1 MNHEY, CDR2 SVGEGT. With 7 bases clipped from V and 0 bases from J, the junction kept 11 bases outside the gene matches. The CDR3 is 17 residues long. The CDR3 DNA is TGTGCCAGCACCCCCGCGACAGGGGCATATAGCAATCAGCCCCAGCATTTT. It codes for CASTPATGAYSNQPQHF.

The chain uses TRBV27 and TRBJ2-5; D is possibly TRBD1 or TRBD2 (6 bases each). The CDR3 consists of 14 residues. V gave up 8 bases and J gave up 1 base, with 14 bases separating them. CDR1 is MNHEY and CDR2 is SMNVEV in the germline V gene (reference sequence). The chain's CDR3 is CASGGGTPQETQYF. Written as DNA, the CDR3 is TGTGCCAGCGGAGGGGGGACGCCCCAAGAGACCCAGTACTTC.

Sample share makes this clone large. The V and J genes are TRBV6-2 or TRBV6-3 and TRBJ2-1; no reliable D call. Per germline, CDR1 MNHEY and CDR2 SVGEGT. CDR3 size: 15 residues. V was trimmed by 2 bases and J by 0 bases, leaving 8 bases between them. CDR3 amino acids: CASSYDESSYNEQFF. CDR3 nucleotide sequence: TGTGCCAGCAGTTACGACGAGAGCTCCTACAATGAGCAGTTCTTC.

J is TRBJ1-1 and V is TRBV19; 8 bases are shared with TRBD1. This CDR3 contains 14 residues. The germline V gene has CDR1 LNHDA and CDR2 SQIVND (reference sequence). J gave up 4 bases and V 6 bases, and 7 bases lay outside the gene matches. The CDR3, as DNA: TGTGCCAGTAGCCTGACAGGGGCGAGCACTGAAGCTTTCTTT. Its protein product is CASSLTGASTEAFF.

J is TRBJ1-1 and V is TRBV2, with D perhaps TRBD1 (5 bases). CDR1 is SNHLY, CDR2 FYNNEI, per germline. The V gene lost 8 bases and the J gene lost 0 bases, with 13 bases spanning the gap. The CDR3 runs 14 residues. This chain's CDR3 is CASYGSTVNTEAFF. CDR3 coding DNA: TGTGCCAGCTACGGATCGACAGTGAACACTGAAGCTTTCTTT.

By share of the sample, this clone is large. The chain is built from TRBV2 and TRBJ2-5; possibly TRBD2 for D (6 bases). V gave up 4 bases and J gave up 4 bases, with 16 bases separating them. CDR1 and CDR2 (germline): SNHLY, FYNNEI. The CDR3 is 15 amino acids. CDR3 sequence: CASSGLRRGGETQYF. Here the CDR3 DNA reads TGTGCCAGCAGTGGTCTCCGGCGGGGAGGAGAGACCCAGTACTTC.

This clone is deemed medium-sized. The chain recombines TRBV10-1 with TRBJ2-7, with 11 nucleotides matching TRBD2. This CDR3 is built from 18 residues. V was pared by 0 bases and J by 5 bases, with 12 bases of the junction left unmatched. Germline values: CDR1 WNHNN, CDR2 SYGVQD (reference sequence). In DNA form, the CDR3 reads TGCGCCAGCAGTGAGTCCCCTCCCGTAGCGGGAGGGTCCCACGAGCAGTACGTC. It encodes CASSESPPVAGGSHEQYV.

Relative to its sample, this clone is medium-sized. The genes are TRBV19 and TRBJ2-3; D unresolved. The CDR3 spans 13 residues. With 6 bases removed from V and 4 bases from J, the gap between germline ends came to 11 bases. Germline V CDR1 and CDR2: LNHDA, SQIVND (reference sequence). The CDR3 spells CASSLPPSDTQYF. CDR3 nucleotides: TGTGCCAGTAGCCTTCCACCCTCAGATACGCAGTATTTT.

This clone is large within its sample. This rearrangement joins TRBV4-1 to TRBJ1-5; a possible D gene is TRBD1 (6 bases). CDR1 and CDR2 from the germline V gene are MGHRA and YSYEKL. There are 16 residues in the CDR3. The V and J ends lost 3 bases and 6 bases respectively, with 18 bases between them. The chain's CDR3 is CASSQGWTEASQPQHF. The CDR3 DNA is TGCGCCAGCAGCCAGGGGTGGACAGAAGCAAGTCAGCCCCAGCATTTT.

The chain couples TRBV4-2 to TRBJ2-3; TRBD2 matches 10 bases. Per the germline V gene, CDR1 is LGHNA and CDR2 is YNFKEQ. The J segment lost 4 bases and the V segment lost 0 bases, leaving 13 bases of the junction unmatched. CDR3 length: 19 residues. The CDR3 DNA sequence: TGTGCCAGCAGCCAAGACGCGAGCGGGGGGGCAACCGGGGCAGATACGCAGTATTTT. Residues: CASSQDASGGATGADTQYF.

The CDR3 loop reads CASSPGQGEQYF. The CDR3 DNA follows: TGTGCCAGCAGCCCAGGACAGGGCGAGCAGTACTTC. J is TRBJ2-7 and V is TRBV5-4; 8 positions match TRBD1. This CDR3 region has 12 residues. Germline loops: CDR1 SGHNT, CDR2 YYREEE (reference sequence). J lost 6 bases, V lost 4 bases, and 3 bases had no gene match. The whole variable domain, filled in from reference TRBV5-4 and TRBJ2-7, reads ETGVTQSPTHLIKTRGQQVTLRCSSQSGHNTVSWYQQALGQGPQFIFQYYREEENGRGNFPPRFSGLQFPNYSSELNVNALELDDSALYLCASSPGQGEQYFGPGTRLTVT.

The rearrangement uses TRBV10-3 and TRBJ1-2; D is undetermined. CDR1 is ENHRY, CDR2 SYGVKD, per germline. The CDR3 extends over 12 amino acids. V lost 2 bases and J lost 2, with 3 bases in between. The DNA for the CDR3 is TGTGCCATCAGTGAGACCAACTATGGCTACACCTTC. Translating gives CAISETNYGYTF.

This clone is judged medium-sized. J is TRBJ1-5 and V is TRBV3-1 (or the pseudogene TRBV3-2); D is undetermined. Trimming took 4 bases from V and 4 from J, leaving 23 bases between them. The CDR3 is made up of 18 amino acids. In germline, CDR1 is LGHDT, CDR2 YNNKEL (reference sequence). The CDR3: CASSRSPGSSEANQPQHF. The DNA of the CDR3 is TGTGCCAGCAGCCGAAGTCCTGGGAGTTCAGAGGCAAATCAGCCCCAGCATTTT.

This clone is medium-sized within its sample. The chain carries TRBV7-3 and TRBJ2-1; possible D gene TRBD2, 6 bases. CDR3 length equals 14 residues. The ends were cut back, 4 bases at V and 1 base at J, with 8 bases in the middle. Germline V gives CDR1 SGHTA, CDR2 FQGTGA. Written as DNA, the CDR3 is TGTGCCAGCAGCTCGGGACTTTCCTACAATGAGCAGTTCTTC. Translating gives CASSSGLSYNEQFF.

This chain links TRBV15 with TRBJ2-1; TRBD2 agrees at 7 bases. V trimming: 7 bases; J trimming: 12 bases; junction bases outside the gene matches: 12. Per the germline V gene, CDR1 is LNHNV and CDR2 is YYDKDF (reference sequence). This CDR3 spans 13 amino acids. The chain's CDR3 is CATTLGEGVAQFF. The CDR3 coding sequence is TGTGCCACCACCCTTGGGGAGGGAGTGGCGCAGTTCTTC.

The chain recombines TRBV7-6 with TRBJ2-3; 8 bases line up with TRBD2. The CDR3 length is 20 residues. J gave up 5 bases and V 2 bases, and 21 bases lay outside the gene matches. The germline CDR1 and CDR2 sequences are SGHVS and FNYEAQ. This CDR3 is CASSLPTESGGQWGEDTQYF. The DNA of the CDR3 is TGTGCCAGCAGCTTACCCACGGAAAGCGGGGGTCAGTGGGGAGAAGATACGCAGTATTTT.

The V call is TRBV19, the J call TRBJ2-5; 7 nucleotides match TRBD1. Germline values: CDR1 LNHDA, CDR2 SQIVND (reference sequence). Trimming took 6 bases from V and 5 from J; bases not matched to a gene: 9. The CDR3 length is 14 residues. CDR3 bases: TGTGCCAGTAGCCTAACAGGGGCGGACGAGACCCAGTACTTC. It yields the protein CASSLTGADETQYF.

The CDR3 sequence: CASSGGTENTEAFF. In nucleotides, the CDR3 is TGTGCCAGCAGCGGGGGGACAGAGAACACTGAAGCTTTCTTT. This chain links TRBV7-9 with TRBJ1-1, with 7 bases lining up with TRBD1. The germline gives CDR1 SEHNR, CDR2 FQNEAQ (reference sequence). Losses at the gene ends were 5 bases for V and 1 base for J; bases not matched to a gene: 4. This CDR3 contains 14 residues. Full variable domain (missing parts from reference TRBV7-9 and TRBJ1-1): DTGVSQNPRHKITKRGQNVTFRCDPISEHNRLYWYRQTLGQGPEFLTYFQNEAQLEKSRLLSDRFSAERPKGSFSTLEIQRTEQGDSAMYLCASSGGTENTEAFFGQGTRLTVV.

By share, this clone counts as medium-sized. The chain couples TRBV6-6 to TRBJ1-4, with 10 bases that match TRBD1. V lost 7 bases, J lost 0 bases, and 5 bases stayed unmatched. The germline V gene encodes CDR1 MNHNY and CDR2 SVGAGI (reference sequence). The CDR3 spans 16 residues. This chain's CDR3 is CASIRGQGATNEKLFF. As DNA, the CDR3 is TGTGCCAGCATTCGCGGACAGGGGGCAACTAATGAAAAACTGTTTTTT.

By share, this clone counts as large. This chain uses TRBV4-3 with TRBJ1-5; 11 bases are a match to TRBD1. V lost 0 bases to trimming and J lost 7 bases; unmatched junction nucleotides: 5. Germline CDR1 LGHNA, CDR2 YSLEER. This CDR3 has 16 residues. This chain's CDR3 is CASSQERTGGAQPQHF. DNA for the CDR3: TGCGCCAGCAGCCAAGAAAGGACAGGGGGCGCGCAGCCCCAGCATTTT.